This TCR beta chain was captured by sequencing in a study of blood T cell repertoires in COVID-19. Overall study: Two negative PCRs, clearance, or symptom resolution characterized the recovered Cohort 3 donors. PBMCs, B-cell-depleted T cells, or T cells provided the cDNA or gDNA that made up the material.

The V segment lost 1 base and the J segment 7 bases; nucleotides outside the gene matches: 5. The CDR3 runs to 15 residues. CDR1 and CDR2 from the germline V gene are SGHTA and FQGNSA. Enrolled through a virtual design, the participants were between roughly 18 and 90 years of age and came from about two dozen US areas. Clinical histories supplied by participants themselves formed the basis of cohort assignment. This table comes from immunoSEQ multiplex PCR, and its TCRdb copy is limited to in-frame clones, with some not included. The table shows approximately 250,000 clones, with 70% to 90% occurring only once.

The chain combines TRBV7-2 with TRBJ1-5; 9 bases line up with TRBD1. The receptor was derived from a woman aged 55 to 70 in a cohort exposed to, infected with or recovered from COVID-19 (not recorded which). Sequencing used PBMCs or T cells enriched from blood (not recorded which). The CDR3 loop reads CASSLEGQGWQPQHF. CDR3 bases: TGTGCCAGCAGCTTAGAGGGACAGGGCTGGCAGCCCCAGCATTTT.